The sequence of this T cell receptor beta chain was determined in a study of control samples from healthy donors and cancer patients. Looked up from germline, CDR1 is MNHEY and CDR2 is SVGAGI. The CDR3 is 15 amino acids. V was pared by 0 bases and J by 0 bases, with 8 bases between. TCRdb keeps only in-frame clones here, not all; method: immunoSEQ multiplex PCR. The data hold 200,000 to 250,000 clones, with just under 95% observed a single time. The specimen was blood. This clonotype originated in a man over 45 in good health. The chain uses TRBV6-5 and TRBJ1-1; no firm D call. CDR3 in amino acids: CASSYSQYMNTEAFF. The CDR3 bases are TGTGCCAGCAGTTACTCTCAGTACATGAACACTGAAGCTTTCTTT.